The clone carrying this T cell receptor (beta chain) appeared a single time. The data stem from a study of blood T cell repertoires in COVID-19. Study-wide context: Sources were T cells, B-cell-depleted T cells, or PBMCs; the material itself was cDNA or gDNA.

Clones were read by immunoSEQ multiplex PCR, and TCRdb kept only the in-frame ones, dropping some. Of under 95,000 clones listed, around 88% are singletons. Germline CDR1 WSHSY, CDR2 SAAADI. CDR3 size: 15 residues. With V trimmed by 7 bases and J by 4 bases, 8 bases remained unmatched. This chain joins TRBV10-2 and TRBJ2-1, with 9 bases aligning to TRBD2. The clonotype comes from a man aged 60 to 69 with acute or convalescent COVID-19. The sample consisted of peripheral blood. The CDR3 protein is CASIPGSGGYNEQFF. The DNA for the CDR3 is TGCGCCAGCATCCCTGGTAGCGGGGGATACAATGAGCAGTTCTTC.